This T cell receptor beta chain was observed in a study of T cells in Graves' hyperthyroidism and ophthalmopathy. Absence of ophthalmopathy progression within 18 months defined stable Graves' hyperthyroidism. Diagnoses were made from clinical symptoms, serum measures (thyroxine and TRAb), thyroid ultrasound and orbital computed tomography. Each 10 ml fresh peripheral blood draw supplied the PBMCs. TCR beta CDR3 sequences were amplified from RNA transcripts. When the TCR CDR3 underwent first-round RT-PCR, the HTBI primer set was used. TCRdb used MiXCR to reprocess the multiplex PCR reads, holding one entry per CDR3 protein. Of 92,000 or so distinct CDR3 sequences listed, around 52% were seen once; the top ten hold roughly 27%. With respect to this clonotype: The antigen remains undetermined.

Study conclusions and caveats: Stable hyperthyroidism and ophthalmopathy were separated using 13 V-J signatures.

This TCR was sampled from a woman aged 40 to 55 with Graves' hyperthyroidism. Sequenced material: blood.

CDR3 nucleotide sequence: TGTGCCAGCAGCGTAGGGGCAGGCCAGTACTTC. As protein: CASSVGAGQYF. The genes are TRBV7-3 and TRBJ2-5, with TRBD1 as a possible D gene (5 bases). The CDR3 spans 11 residues. With 5 bases removed from V and 10 bases from J, the gap between germline ends came to 11 bases. Germline assignment: CDR1 SGHTA and CDR2 FQGTGA.